Following are 21 T cell receptor beta chains from one sample sequenced in a study of cytomegalovirus exposure and HLA in healthy donors. A multiplex PCR was run with 60 Vbeta primers and 13 Jbeta primers. TCRdb's copy holds only in-frame clones and misses some; the assay was immunoSEQ multiplex PCR. The data contain around 150,000 clones, approximately 81% of them singletons. The sequenced sample was PBMCs. These receptors were obtained from a woman younger than 45 in good health and CMV-seropositive.

J is TRBJ1-1 and V is TRBV7-3; D perhaps matches TRBD1 (6 bases). CDR1 SGHTA and CDR2 FQGTGA come from the germline V gene. The CDR3 runs to 14 residues. V lost 1 base and J lost 6, with 12 bases in between. The CDR3 DNA is TGTGCCAGCAGCTTAAATTCAGGGGACGCTGAAGCTTTCTTT. This translates into CASSLNSGDAEAFF.

The V gene is TRBV12-2, the J gene TRBJ1-2. TRBV12-2 is a pseudogene. The CDR3 loop spans 15 amino acids. CDR3 sequence reads: CASRPPGFPLSGYTF. The CDR3 DNA reads TGTGCAAGTCGCCCCCCGGGATTTCCCTTATCCGGCTACACCTTC.

The rearrangement links TRBV7-2 to TRBJ1-6; D ambiguous. Trimming took 4 bases from V and 11 from J, leaving 9 bases between them. The V gene's germline CDR1 is SGHTA and CDR2 FQGNSA. This CDR3 is built from 12 residues. This CDR3 reads CASSSSLAPLHF. DNA of the CDR3: TGTGCCAGCAGCTCCTCACTGGCACCCCTCCACTTT.

The chain links TRBV7-9 to TRBJ1-6; D gene unclear. CDR3 length: 14 amino acids. Germline V gene data show CDR1 as SEHNR and CDR2 as FQNEAQ (reference sequence). Trimming stripped 10 bases from V and 7 bases from J, with 17 bases between. The CDR3 nucleotides read TGTGCCATATGGACTGGTTTTGTGAATTCACCCCTCCACTTT. It codes for CAIWTGFVNSPLHF.

V usage is TRBV19 and J usage is TRBJ2-6; TRBD2 might be the D (6 bases). Trimming shortened V by 3 bases and J by 15 bases, and 24 bases separated the two germline ends. Germline assignment: CDR1 LNHDA and CDR2 SQIVND (reference sequence). This CDR3 has 16 amino acids. CDR3 DNA sequence: TGTGCCAGTAGTATCGATGTGAATATTCGGGGGACGGACCTGACTTTC. Its protein is CASSIDVNIRGTDLTF.

This rearrangement joins TRBV28 to TRBJ2-3; no clear D gene. The CDR3 extends over 16 amino acids. Per the germline V gene, CDR1 is MDHEN and CDR2 is SYDVKM. Trimming stripped 1 base from V and 4 bases from J, with 15 bases between. The CDR3 protein is CASSLSRLNSADTQYF. As DNA, the CDR3 is TGTGCCAGCAGTTTATCTCGGTTGAACTCGGCAGATACGCAGTATTTT.

The chain recombines TRBV6-5 with TRBJ2-5, with 7 nucleotides matching TRBD2. The CDR3 has 14 amino acids. The ends lost 3 bases at V and 5 bases at J; junction bases unmatched: 6. Looked up from germline, CDR1 is MNHEY and CDR2 is SVGAGI. As DNA, the CDR3 is TGTGCCAGCAGTTATGGGGGGGGAGGGGAGACCCAGTACTTC. Protein product: CASSYGGGGETQYF.

This chain links TRBV28 with TRBJ2-5; 12 nucleotides match TRBD2. Germline CDR1 and CDR2: MDHEN and SYDVKM. Trimming cost V 6 bases and J 5 bases; bases outside gene matches: 7. This CDR3 has 15 residues. In nucleotides, the CDR3 is TGTGCCAGCAGGCTAGCGGGGGGGCCGTGGGAGACCCAGTACTTC. This gives the protein CASRLAGGPWETQYF.

This chain joins TRBV2 and TRBJ2-7; no clear D gene. V was cut by 7 bases and J by 3 bases, with 16 bases left in between. The CDR3 contains 14 residues. Germline V CDR1 and CDR2: SNHLY, FYNNEI. CDR3 in DNA: TGTGCCAGCAAGGTCGCGCGCGGAATCTACGAGCAGTACTTC. This sequence encodes CASKVARGIYEQYF.

This chain connects TRBV5-1 to TRBJ1-1, with D tentatively TRBD1 (5 bases). Germline assignment: CDR1 SGHRS and CDR2 YFSETQ. The CDR3 is made up of 12 amino acids. V was trimmed by 3 bases and J by 2 bases, leaving 5 bases between them. CDR3 DNA sequence: TGCGCCAGCAGCTGGGGCAACACTGAAGCTTTCTTT. It is translated as CASSWGNTEAFF.

The chain carries TRBV30 and TRBJ2-4, with 11 bases identical to TRBD1. The germline CDR1 and CDR2 sequences are GTSNPN and SVGIG (reference sequence). The trim removed 4 bases at V and 9 bases at J, leaving 8 bases unmatched. This CDR3 contains 14 residues. CDR3 sequence: CAWNPGQGGSIQYF. CDR3 sequence (DNA): TGTGCCTGGAACCCGGGACAGGGGGGCAGCATTCAGTACTTC.

In this sample, this clone turned up once. The rearrangement joins TRBV29-1 to TRBJ2-1, with D possibly being TRBD1 (6 bases). Looked up from germline, CDR1 is SQVTM and CDR2 is ANQGSEA. The CDR3 consists of 11 residues. The V and J ends lost 7 bases and 7 bases respectively, with 11 bases between them. CDR3 region: CSADRWNEQFF. CDR3 coding DNA: TGCAGCGCAGACAGGTGGAATGAGCAGTTCTTC.

The V and J genes are TRBV27 and TRBJ2-2, with D perhaps TRBD1 (6 bases). The germline V and J ends were trimmed by 5 bases and 1 base, with 14 bases remaining between them. CDR1 is MNHEY, CDR2 SMNVEV, per germline (reference sequence). The CDR3 covers 16 residues. The CDR3 nucleotides are TGTGCCAGCAGTCCAAGTCCGACAGGGAACACCGGGGAGCTGTTTTTT. Its protein is CASSPSPTGNTGELFF.

The V gene is TRBV15, the J gene TRBJ1-2, with D maybe TRBD1 (5 bases). Trimming left V 5 bases short and J 3 bases short, with 13 bases between. This CDR3 region has 14 residues. Germline V CDR1 and CDR2: LNHNV, YYDKDF (reference sequence). CDR3 in DNA: TGTGCCACCAGCCCCAGGGCGGGATACTATGGCTACACCTTC. The encoded protein is CATSPRAGYYGYTF. The variable domain in full, with the rest retrieved from reference TRBV15 and TRBJ1-2, is DAMVIQNPRYQVTQFGKPVTLSCSQTLNHNVMYWYQQKSSQAPKLLFHYYDKDFNNEADTPDNFQSRRPNTSFCFLDIRSPGLGDTAMYLCATSPRAGYYGYTFGSGTRLTVV.

The J gene is TRBJ2-3, the V gene TRBV5-1; 7 bases are shared with TRBD2. V shed 2 bases and J 4 bases; nucleotides not matched to a gene: 4. CDR1 is SGHRS, CDR2 YFSETQ, per germline. There are 14 residues in the CDR3. CDR3 DNA sequence: TGCGCCAGCAGCTTTGGGGGGGAGGCAGATACGCAGTATTTT. Protein: CASSFGGEADTQYF. The complete variable domain, with remaining parts taken from reference TRBV5-1 and TRBJ2-3, reads KAGVTQTPRYLIKTRGQQVTLSCSPISGHRSVSWYQQTPGQGLQFLFEYFSETQRNKGNFPGRFSGRQFSNSRSEMNVSTLELGDSALYLCASSFGGEADTQYFGPGTRLTVL.

The chain couples TRBV9 to TRBJ2-3; D is unclear. V lost 0 bases to trimming and J lost 5 bases, with 13 bases between them. The CDR3 is made up of 15 amino acids. CDR1 and CDR2 from the germline V gene are SGDLS and YYNGEE. This chain's CDR3 is CASSVAPGTGDTQYF. DNA of the CDR3: TGTGCCAGCAGCGTAGCCCCGGGTACGGGAGATACGCAGTATTTT.

The chain joins TRBV18 to TRBJ2-7; no clear D gene. V was clipped by 3 bases and J by 4 bases, with 10 bases between them. The CDR3 length is 13 residues. CDR1 KGHSH and CDR2 LQKENI come from the germline V gene. The DNA of the CDR3 is TGTGCCAGCTCACCGACACCCTTTTACGAGCAGTACTTC. It encodes CASSPTPFYEQYF.

This chain uses TRBV10-2 with TRBJ1-4; 9 bases are shared with TRBD1. Looked up from germline, CDR1 is WSHSY and CDR2 is SAAADI. The CDR3 length is 14 residues. J gave up 5 bases and V 6 bases, and 4 bases lay outside the gene matches. The CDR3 DNA follows: TGCGCCAGCAGGGTGACAGGGGGGAATGAAAAACTGTTTTTT. Translation gives CASRVTGGNEKLFF.

The sample holds one count of this clone. CDR3 nucleotides: TGTGCCAGCGGGGCAGGTACTACCGGGGAGCTGTTTTTT. It encodes CASGAGTTGELFF. This chain uses TRBV6-5 with TRBJ2-2; maybe TRBD1 (5 bases). Looked up from germline, CDR1 is MNHEY and CDR2 is SVGAGI. The CDR3 covers 13 residues. V lost 8 bases to trimming and J lost 5 bases, with 12 bases between them.

This rearrangement joins TRBV6-6 to TRBJ1-1; tentative D call: TRBD1 (5 bases). This CDR3 spans 13 amino acids. The germline V gene encodes CDR1 MNHNY and CDR2 SVGAGI (reference sequence). The V gene lost 7 bases and the J gene lost 3 bases, with 12 bases spanning the gap. The CDR3 protein is CASNSPGDTEAFF. The CDR3 region has the DNA TGTGCCAGCAACTCCCCGGGGGACACTGAAGCTTTCTTT.

The rearrangement joins TRBV7-9 to TRBJ2-5, with 8 bases lining up with TRBD1. V was clipped by 11 bases and J by 5 bases; unmatched bases: 7. Germline CDR1 is SEHNR and CDR2 is FQNEAQ (reference sequence). This CDR3 is built from 12 residues. The CDR3 coding sequence is TGTGCCTGCGGACAGGGAGTGGAGACCCAGTACTTC. As protein: CACGQGVETQYF. The full variable domain, its missing parts supplied by reference TRBV7-9 and TRBJ2-5, is DTGVSQNPRHKITKRGQNVTFRCDPISEHNRLYWYRQTLGQGPEFLTYFQNEAQLEKSRLLSDRFSAERPKGSFSTLEIQRTEQGDSAMYLCACGQGVETQYFGPGTRLLVL.